The T cell receptor (beta chain) under discussion was sequenced for a study of OX40 agonist ivuxolimab in advanced cancers. Study details: Ivuxolimab was administered intravenously to patients at 0.01 to 10 mg/kg every 2 weeks.

Measured with immunoSEQ multiplex PCR; TCRdb has only the in-frame clones, and not every one. The sample has tens of thousands of clones, roughly 84% seen once. It was autoimmune disease history or systemic immunosuppression that excluded patients. Trimming removed 11 bases from V and 3 bases from J, with 17 bases in between. Looked up from germline, CDR1 is KGHSH and CDR2 is LQKENI. This CDR3 comprises 13 residues. The material was CD4+ or CD8+ T cells sorted from blood, obtained in a trial of the OX40 agonist ivuxolimab. This sequence joins TRBV18 and TRBJ2-7; perhaps TRBD1 as D (5 bases). This TCR came from an adult with an advanced solid tumor such as melanoma, head and neck, liver or kidney cancer. The CDR3 DNA sequence: TGTGCCTCATCATCCAGGGAAAACTACGAGCAGTACTTC. This gives the protein CASSSRENYEQYF.